Shown below are 32 T cell receptor beta chains from a single sample sequenced in a study of T cell changes during pregnancy in multiple sclerosis. Sequencing used immunoSEQ multiplex PCR; TCRdb keeps in-frame clones, though not all of them. Among about 67,000 clones listed, 75% to 95% were seen once. Sequences were derived from peripheral blood, sampled in the first trimester of pregnancy. These receptors were collected from a female donor with multiple sclerosis, enrolled in a pregnancy study.

As regards this clone: Additional DNA sequences in this sample encode the identical CDR3. V and J are TRBV5-1 and TRBJ2-3, with D unresolved. Germline loops: CDR1 SGHRS, CDR2 YFSETQ. The CDR3 has 14 residues. V gave up 0 bases and J gave up 0 bases, with 5 bases separating them. CDR3 sequence: CASSLGRSTDTQYF. In DNA form, the CDR3 reads TGCGCCAGCAGCTTGGGCAGGAGCACAGATACGCAGTATTTT.

The V and J genes are TRBV18 and TRBJ2-3; 7 bases match TRBD1. Trimming at V came to 4 bases and at J to 2 bases, leaving 12 bases not matched to a gene. This CDR3 contains 17 residues. Germline CDR1 is KGHSH and CDR2 is LQKENI. The CDR3, as DNA: TGTGCCAGCTCACAGTCTCATAGGGACAGAACCACAGATACGCAGTATTTT. Translated, it gives CASSQSHRDRTTDTQYF.

This chain links TRBV5-1 with TRBJ1-2; 10 bases align to TRBD1. The CDR3 covers 15 residues. Germline CDR1 reads SGHRS; CDR2 reads YFSETQ. V dropped 5 bases and J dropped 0; count of bases not matched to a gene: 4. In nucleotides, the CDR3 is TGCGCCAGCAGATCGGGACAGGGGACTAACTATGGCTACACCTTC. Its translation is CASRSGQGTNYGYTF.

The chain couples TRBV9 to TRBJ2-1, with TRBD1 matching over 10 bases. V trimming: 4 bases; J trimming: 8 bases; junction bases outside the gene matches: 12. This CDR3 contains 16 residues. Germline V lookup: CDR1 SGDLS, CDR2 YYNGEE. The CDR3 region is CASSTSPDRGRYEQFF. CDR3 DNA: TGTGCCAGCAGCACCTCTCCGGACAGGGGGAGATATGAGCAGTTCTTC.

With respect to this clone: This CDR3 is also generated by other DNA sequences in the sample. The chain couples TRBV5-1 to TRBJ2-2; possible D gene TRBD2, 6 bases. This CDR3 is built from 15 residues. Germline CDR1 is SGHRS and CDR2 is YFSETQ. V was shortened by 2 bases and J by 0 bases, with 8 bases between the two germline ends. The CDR3 loop reads CASSLGGSNTGELFF. CDR3 in DNA: TGCGCCAGCAGCTTAGGAGGGTCGAACACCGGGGAGCTGTTTTTT.

CDR3 loop: CASSHDPGRGGRSKQYF. The DNA for the CDR3 is TGCGCCAGCAGCCATGACCCCGGCCGGGGGGGCAGGTCCAAGCAGTACTTC. J is TRBJ2-7 and V is TRBV4-1, with 8 bases matching TRBD2. V was pared by 3 bases and J by 8 bases, with 18 bases of the junction left unmatched. The CDR3 is 17 residues long. The V gene's germline CDR1 is MGHRA and CDR2 YSYEKL.

This sequence joins TRBV27 and TRBJ1-4, with D unresolved. Between the trimmed V and J ends, which lost 5 bases and 8 bases, there was a span of 15 bases. The CDR3 contains 14 residues. CDR1 and CDR2 from the germline V gene are MNHEY and SMNVEV (reference sequence). CDR3 DNA sequence: TGTGCCAGCAGTGCTCCCCCGGGAGGGGAAAAACTGTTTTTT. Its translation: CASSAPPGGEKLFF.

This sequence joins TRBV5-1 and TRBJ2-7; TRBD2 might be the D (6 bases). Germline V CDR1 and CDR2: SGHRS, YFSETQ. Trimming removed 4 bases from V and 2 bases from J, with 19 bases in between. The CDR3 loop spans 16 amino acids. As DNA, the CDR3 is TGCGCCAGCAGCCTCGGCACGGGGGTACTCGCCTACGAGCAGTACTTC. Encoded protein: CASSLGTGVLAYEQYF.

The chain carries TRBV7-8 and TRBJ1-6; 8 bases agree with TRBD1. The CDR3 length is 15 residues. Germline V gene lookup returns CDR1 SGHVS and CDR2 FQNEAQ. The J segment lost 8 bases and the V segment lost 1 base, leaving 4 bases of the junction unmatched. CDR3 sequence reads: CASSLGDRSHSPLHF. As DNA, the CDR3 is TGTGCCAGCAGCTTAGGGGACAGGTCTCATTCACCCCTCCACTTT.

V is TRBV7-2 and J is TRBJ2-7; 7 positions match TRBD1. CDR3 length equals 16 residues. The germline gives CDR1 SGHTA, CDR2 FQGNSA. V shed 5 bases and J 1 base; nucleotides not matched to a gene: 11. CDR3 coding DNA: TGTGCCAGCAGCGAACGCAGGGGGATCAAATCCTACGAGCAGTACTTC. It yields the protein CASSERRGIKSYEQYF.

The chain joins TRBV7-7 to TRBJ2-2; possibly TRBD1 for D (6 bases). Trimming left V 3 bases short and J 2 bases short, with 10 bases between. Germline assignment: CDR1 SSHAT and CDR2 FNYEAQ (reference sequence). This CDR3 spans 15 amino acids. CDR3 residues: CASSLKGDNTGELFF. Written as DNA, the CDR3 is TGTGCCAGCAGCTTGAAGGGGGATAACACCGGGGAGCTGTTTTTT.

V is TRBV5-1 and J is TRBJ2-7, with TRBD1 matching over 8 bases. Per germline, CDR1 SGHRS and CDR2 YFSETQ. With 0 bases clipped from V and 2 bases from J, the junction kept 4 bases outside the gene matches. The CDR3 extends over 15 amino acids. In DNA form, the CDR3 reads TGCGCCAGCAGCTTGGAGCAGGGGGCCACCTACGAGCAGTACTTC. Amino acids: CASSLEQGATYEQYF.

This chain connects TRBV7-2 to TRBJ2-5, with 8 bases matching TRBD1. J gave up 2 bases and V 6 bases, and 11 bases lay outside the gene matches. The CDR3 length is 16 residues. Germline V gene sequence: CDR1 SGHTA, CDR2 FQGNSA. The CDR3 DNA sequence: TGTGCCAGCAGAAGGACAGGGCCCCCTCGACAAGAGACCCAGTACTTC. Protein product: CASRRTGPPRQETQYF.

The chain has TRBV28 and TRBJ1-1, with 10 positions matching TRBD1. The CDR3 spans 13 residues. The germline gives CDR1 MDHEN, CDR2 SYDVKM. V lost 8 bases, J lost 11 bases, and 11 bases stayed unmatched. The CDR3 coding sequence is TGTGCCAGCGCGATGGGGGACAGGGGACGGGCTTTCTTT. This translates into CASAMGDRGRAFF.

This chain links TRBV7-9 with TRBJ1-4, with a possible D match to TRBD1 (6 bases). The CDR3 is made up of 16 amino acids. V was trimmed by 3 bases and J by 2 bases, leaving 13 bases between them. The germline V gene has CDR1 SEHNR and CDR2 FQNEAQ (reference sequence). CDR3 bases: TGTGCCAGCAGCTTCACTCGACAGGCTACTAATGAAAAACTGTTTTTT. Amino acids: CASSFTRQATNEKLFF.

This sequence joins TRBV19 and TRBJ1-5, with 8 bases aligning to TRBD1. The germline gives CDR1 LNHDA, CDR2 SQIVND (reference sequence). The CDR3 has 15 residues. J was trimmed by 3 bases and V by 7 bases; bases with no gene match: 8. CDR3 protein: CASTNRGVANQPQHF. As DNA, the CDR3 is TGTGCCAGTACCAACAGGGGGGTGGCCAATCAGCCCCAGCATTTT.

As to this clone: Distinct nucleotide sequences in the sample also encode this CDR3. The chain joins TRBV27 to TRBJ2-1; 9 bases are shared with TRBD1. This CDR3 is built from 15 residues. V lost 4 bases to trimming and J lost 0 bases; unmatched junction nucleotides: 1. Germline CDR1 and CDR2: MNHEY and SMNVEV (reference sequence). The CDR3 loop reads CASSSQGASYNEQFF. The DNA of the CDR3 is TGTGCCAGCAGTTCACAGGGGGCCTCCTACAATGAGCAGTTCTTC.

The chain is built from TRBV5-1 and TRBJ1-1, with D possibly being TRBD1 (6 bases). Trimming stripped 4 bases from V and 2 bases from J, with 15 bases between. There are 15 residues in the CDR3. Germline CDR1 reads SGHRS; CDR2 reads YFSETQ. CDR3 region: CASSDSGVGNTEAFF. In nucleotides, the CDR3 is TGCGCCAGCAGCGACTCAGGGGTCGGCAACACTGAAGCTTTCTTT.

The rearrangement uses TRBV30 and TRBJ2-1; D is ambiguous. CDR3 length: 12 amino acids. Germline CDR1 reads GTSNPN; CDR2 reads SVGIG (reference sequence). The ends were cut back, 4 bases at V and 3 bases at J, with 7 bases in the middle. The DNA for the CDR3 is TGTGCCTGGACGGTGAACTACAATGAGCAGTTCTTC. Its protein product is CAWTVNYNEQFF.

V gene TRBV7-2 combines with J gene TRBJ2-5, with 7 bases fitting TRBD2. J gave up 5 bases and V 6 bases, and 9 bases lay outside the gene matches. The length of the CDR3 is 14 residues. Germline-derived CDR1 and CDR2 are SGHTA and FQGNSA. The CDR3 region has the DNA TGTGCCAGCAGTTCTCAGGCGGGAGAGGAGACCCAGTACTTC. Residues: CASSSQAGEETQYF.

The V call is TRBV6-5, the J call TRBJ1-1, with 11 bases fitting TRBD1. After removal of 6 bases from V and 3 bases from J, the junction contained 6 bases not matched to a gene. Germline CDR1 and CDR2: MNHEY and SVGAGI. The CDR3 loop spans 15 amino acids. The CDR3, as DNA: TGTGCCAGCAGCCGCGGGACAGGGGGGGACACTGAAGCTTTCTTT. Translation gives CASSRGTGGDTEAFF.

The rearrangement links TRBV5-4 to TRBJ2-7, with TRBD1 as a possible D gene (6 bases). The CDR3 is 16 residues long. The ends were cut back, 4 bases at V and 2 bases at J, with 19 bases in the middle. Germline V gene data show CDR1 as SGHNT and CDR2 as YYREEE (reference sequence). The CDR3 nucleotides read TGTGCCAGCAGCAAGGGACACGGGGCACCTACCTACGAGCAGTACTTC. It codes for CASSKGHGAPTYEQYF.

The rearrangement uses TRBV29-1 and TRBJ2-3; 11 bases agree with TRBD2. The CDR3 contains 13 residues. Germline V lookup: CDR1 SQVTM, CDR2 ANQGSEA. The V gene end was trimmed by 5 bases and the J gene end by 4 bases; junction bases not matched to a gene: 2. For the CDR3, the DNA is TGCAGCGTTTCTAGCGGGGGGTCAGATACGCAGTATTTT. It yields the protein CSVSSGGSDTQYF.

This clone was seen more than once but under ten times. This chain uses TRBV30 with TRBJ1-5; D unclear. CDR1 and CDR2 (germline): GTSNPN, SVGIG (reference sequence). The CDR3 sequence is 9 residues long. The CDR3 reads CVGSLSQHF. CDR3 bases: TGTGTCGGGTCTTTGTCCCAGCATTTT.

The chain carries TRBV30 and TRBJ2-1; D may be TRBD2 (5 bases). Trimming pared 3 bases from V and 7 bases from J, leaving 13 bases between. This CDR3 has 13 amino acids. Germline loops: CDR1 GTSNPN, CDR2 SVGIG (reference sequence). The CDR3 region is CAWSRGSGNEQFF. For the CDR3, the DNA is TGTGCCTGGAGCCGCGGATCGGGGAATGAGCAGTTCTTC. The complete variable domain, with remaining parts taken from reference TRBV30 and TRBJ2-1, reads SQTIHQWPATLVQPVGSPLSLECTVEGTSNPNLYWYRQAAGRGLQLLFYSVGIGQISSEVPQNLSASRPQDRQFILSSKKLLLSDSGFYLCAWSRGSGNEQFFGPGTRLTVL.

CDR3 in DNA: TGTGCCAGCGCGGGAACCTCCTACGAGCAGTACTTC. This sequence encodes CASAGTSYEQYF. The rearrangement links TRBV6-5 to TRBJ2-7; D is perhaps TRBD2 (6 bases). Trimming took 8 bases from V and 0 from J, leaving 8 bases between them. The germline V gene encodes CDR1 MNHEY and CDR2 SVGAGI. The CDR3 runs to 12 residues.

Here the CDR3 reads CASSRGQGGKETQYF. The CDR3 DNA follows: TGTGCCAGTAGTCGAGGACAGGGGGGAAAAGAGACCCAGTACTTC. The V gene is TRBV19, the J gene TRBJ2-5, with 10 bases fitting TRBD1. CDR1 LNHDA and CDR2 SQIVND come from the germline V gene (reference sequence). CDR3 length: 15 residues. Losses at the gene ends were 5 bases for V and 3 bases for J; bases not matched to a gene: 6.

V is TRBV10-1 and J is TRBJ2-1, with 10 nucleotides matching TRBD2. V lost 7 bases to trimming and J lost 5 bases; unmatched junction nucleotides: 5. Germline CDR1 WNHNN, CDR2 SYGVQD (reference sequence). The CDR3 totals 14 residues. CDR3 sequence: CASIWLAGDNEQFF. DNA of the CDR3: TGCGCCAGCATTTGGCTAGCGGGAGACAATGAGCAGTTCTTC.

V and J are TRBV7-9 and TRBJ2-3, with TRBD2 matching 10 bases. J was trimmed by 4 bases and V by 3 bases; bases with no gene match: 16. Germline V CDR1 and CDR2: SEHNR, FQNEAQ (reference sequence). This CDR3 has 19 residues. CDR3 sequence: CASSFRSNPSGRAPDTQYF. Here the CDR3 DNA reads TGTGCCAGCAGCTTCCGGTCCAATCCTAGCGGGAGAGCCCCAGATACGCAGTATTTT.

The rearrangement links TRBV28 to TRBJ1-2, with a weak D call TRBD1 (5 bases). The V gene's germline CDR1 is MDHEN and CDR2 SYDVKM. V was clipped by 7 bases and J by 6 bases, with 15 bases between them. The CDR3 length is 13 residues. Written as DNA, the CDR3 is TGTGCCAGCACCCGGCCAGGGTCGGATGGCTACACCTTC. Protein: CASTRPGSDGYTF.

The chain couples TRBV6-1 to TRBJ2-1; 9 bases are shared with TRBD1. The CDR3 totals 14 residues. Germline V gene data show CDR1 as MNHNS and CDR2 as SASEGT. With V trimmed by 7 bases and J by 8 bases, 9 bases remained unmatched. The CDR3 loop is CASTDRGVQDEQFF. CDR3 sequence (DNA): TGTGCCAGCACCGACAGGGGGGTTCAAGATGAGCAGTTCTTC.

CDR3 nucleotide sequence: TGTGCCAGTAGTACCCACTCCGGGACTGCATTCGAAAAACTGTTTTTT. Translation gives CASSTHSGTAFEKLFF. This chain uses TRBV19 with TRBJ1-4, with D possibly matching TRBD1 (5 bases). CDR3 length: 16 residues. Trimming removed 4 bases at V and 8 bases at J, with 20 bases between. Germline-derived CDR1 and CDR2 are LNHDA and SQIVND (reference sequence).